One T cell receptor beta chain is described in this entry. Generated by immunoSEQ multiplex PCR, the TCRdb table keeps only in-frame clones and is missing some. Of fewer than 20,000 clones in the sample, around 70% are singletons; the top ten hold roughly 15%. These data originate in a study of PD-1 and CTLA-4 blockade in melanoma. V was pared by 4 bases and J by 4 bases, with 6 bases of the junction left unmatched. Germline assignment: CDR1 MNHNY and CDR2 SVGAGI (reference sequence). This CDR3 has 14 residues. The rearrangement uses TRBV6-6 and TRBJ2-5; TRBD1 agrees at 7 bases. This sequence originates from a human donor with melanoma. Sequenced here: CD8+ T cells from peripheral blood, sampled before anti-PD-1 treatment. The CDR3 spells CASSSKQGRETQYF. The CDR3 region has the DNA TGTGCCAGCAGTTCTAAACAGGGGAGAGAGACCCAGTACTTC.